This T cell receptor beta chain was identified in a study of T cell responses to AZD1222 COVID-19 vaccine. Overall study: Pooled together were second doses at about 4 or about 12 weeks.

General observations from the study: Regions 160-218 and 743-854 dominated among vaccine-associated CD4 TCRs spanning spike. Baseline testing showed seropositivity in only five to seven AZD1222 recipients. Among the donors, most were white British and more were female, and clonal diversity was possibly underestimated.

As to this clone: Its specificity is not known.

Sequencing was performed with immunoSEQ multiplex PCR; in TCRdb, only in-frame clones are kept and a portion is missing. The data show 150,000 to 200,000 clones, more than 85% seen once. The CDR3 runs to 15 residues. In germline, CDR1 is SGHRS, CDR2 YFSETQ. Deletions cut 0 bases from V and 4 bases from J, with 12 bases between. The V call is TRBV5-1, the J call TRBJ2-3, with D unresolved. This TCR derives from an adult in good health. The specimen was peripheral blood, collected on day 0 of AZD1222 vaccination. CDR3: CASSLAEQYSDTQYF. DNA of the CDR3: TGCGCCAGCAGCTTGGCCGAGCAGTACTCAGATACGCAGTATTTT.